The entry below gives a single TCR beta chain sequence along with its context. Libraries were prepared by immunoSEQ multiplex PCR; TCRdb keeps only in-frame clonotypes and omits some of them. The sample shows 130,000 or so clones, roughly 80% of them seen only once. Trimming removed 2 bases from V and 4 bases from J; junction bases left unmatched: 4. The CDR3 is 16 residues long. Germline-derived CDR1 and CDR2 are KGHDR and SFDVKD. The record originates from a study of blood T cell repertoires in COVID-19. Study-wide context: The United States, Italy and Spain supplied acute and convalescent COVID-19 samples. From T cells, B-cell-depleted T cells, or PBMCs came the material, which was cDNA or gDNA.

V usage is TRBV24-1 and J usage is TRBJ2-3; 11 bases map to TRBD2. The sequenced sample was peripheral blood. The receptor was isolated from a human donor in a cohort sampled during active COVID-19. Here the CDR3 reads CATSDSTSGSADTQYF. The DNA for the CDR3 is TGTGCCACCAGTGATTCCACTAGCGGGAGCGCAGATACGCAGTATTTT.